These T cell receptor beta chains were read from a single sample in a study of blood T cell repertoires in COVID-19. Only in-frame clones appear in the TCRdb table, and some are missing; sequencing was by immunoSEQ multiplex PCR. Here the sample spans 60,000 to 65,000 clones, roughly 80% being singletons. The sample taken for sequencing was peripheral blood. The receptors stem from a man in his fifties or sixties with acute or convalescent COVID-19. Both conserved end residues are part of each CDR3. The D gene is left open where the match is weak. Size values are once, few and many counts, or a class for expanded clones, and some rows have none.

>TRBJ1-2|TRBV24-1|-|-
TGTGCCACCAGTGATTTTTTCGGTCAAGGCTACACCTTC
CATSDFFGQGYTF
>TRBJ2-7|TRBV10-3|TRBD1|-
TGTGCCATCAGTCGGGACAGGACCTACGAGCAGTACTTC
CAISRDRTYEQYF
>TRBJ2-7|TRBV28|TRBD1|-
TGTGCCACCAAGGGGACAGCCTCCTACGAGCAGTACTTC
CATKGTASYEQYF
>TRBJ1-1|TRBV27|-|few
TGTGCCAGCAGTCCACTAACGGGTCGAACTGAAGCTTTCTTT
CASSPLTGRTEAFF
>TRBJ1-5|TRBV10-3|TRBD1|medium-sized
TGTGCCATCAGTGATCAGGGGGCCTGGCAGCCCCAGCATTTT
CAISDQGAWQPQHF
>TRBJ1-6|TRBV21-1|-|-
TGTGCCAGCAGCAAAGCACACTCCTATAATTCACCCCTCCACTTT
CASSKAHSYNSPLHF
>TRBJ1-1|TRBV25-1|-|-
TGTGCCAGCAGTGAGCCCACAGGGCCGAACACTGAAGCTTTCTTT
CASSEPTGPNTEAFF
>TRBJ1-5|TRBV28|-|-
TGTGCCAGCAGTTCCGGGATCCTTCCATCGCCCCAGCATTTT
CASSSGILPSPQHF
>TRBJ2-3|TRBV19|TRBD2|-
TGTGCCAGTACCCTAAGAGGCGGGAGGAGGACAGATACGCAGTATTTT
CASTLRGGRRTDTQYF
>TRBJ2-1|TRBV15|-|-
TGTGCCACCAGCAGAGATCTAGTAACTGAGCAGTTCTTC
CATSRDLVTEQFF
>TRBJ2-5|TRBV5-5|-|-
TGTGCCAGCAGCTTTAGTAAACAGGGACCGATAGAGACCCAGTACTTC
CASSFSKQGPIETQYF
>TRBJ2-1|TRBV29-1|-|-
TGCAGCGTTGGGGGGCAGCGGGAAAGCTTCAATGAGCAGTTCTTC
CSVGGQRESFNEQFF
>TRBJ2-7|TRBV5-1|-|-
TGCGCCAGCAGCCCAGCCGCAGGGTATCCCTACGAGCAGTACTTC
CASSPAAGYPYEQYF
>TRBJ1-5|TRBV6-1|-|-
TGTGCCAGCAGTGAAGTCGGGAATCAGCCCCAGCATTTT
CASSEVGNQPQHF
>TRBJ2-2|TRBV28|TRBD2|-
TGTGCCAGCAGTTGGGGAGGGGCGAACACCGGGGAGCTGTTTTTT
CASSWGGANTGELFF
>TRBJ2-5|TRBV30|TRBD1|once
TGTGCCTGGAGTGCTCGGACAGGGTTTGGAGAGACCCAGTACTTC
CAWSARTGFGETQYF
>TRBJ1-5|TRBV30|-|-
TGTGCCTGGGACCTCGGGGACACTCAGCCCCAGCATTTT
CAWDLGDTQPQHF
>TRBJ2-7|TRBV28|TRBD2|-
TGTGCCAGCAGTCTTAGCGGGAGTACGGATCGCGAGCAGTACTTC
CASSLSGSTDREQYF
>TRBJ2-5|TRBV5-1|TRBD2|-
TGCGCCAGCAGCTTGGCTCTAGCGGGAGTGGAGACCCAGTACTTC
CASSLALAGVETQYF
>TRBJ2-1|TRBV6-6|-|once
TGTGCCAGCAGACAAACGGGGGAGCAGTTCTTC
CASRQTGEQFF
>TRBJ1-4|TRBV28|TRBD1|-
TGTGCCAGCAGTTTGACAGGGTCCCTTTCGTTGACTAATGAAAAACTGTTTTTT
CASSLTGSLSLTNEKLFF
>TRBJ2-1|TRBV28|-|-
TGTGCCAGCAGTCTTTTCTCCTACAATGAGCAGTTCTTC
CASSLFSYNEQFF
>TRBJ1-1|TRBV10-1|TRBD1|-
TGCGCCAGCAGTGAGTCGGGGGACAGGCACACTGAAGCTTTCTTT
CASSESGDRHTEAFF
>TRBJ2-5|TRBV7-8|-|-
TGTGCCAGCAGCCGGACTATTCAAGAGACCCAGTACTTC
CASSRTIQETQYF
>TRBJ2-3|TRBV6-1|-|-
TGTGCCAGCAGTGTCCAGGGTGGTAGTGGGACAGATACGCAGTATTTT
CASSVQGGSGTDTQYF
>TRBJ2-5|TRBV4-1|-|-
TGCGCCAGCAGCCCCGGCGAACAGGGTGATGGGGAGACCCAGTACTTC
CASSPGEQGDGETQYF
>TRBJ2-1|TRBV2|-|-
TGTGCCAGCAGTGAGGGTAGGAGCGGAGTTATTAAGCAGTTCTTC
CASSEGRSGVIKQFF
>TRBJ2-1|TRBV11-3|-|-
TGTGCCAGCAGCGCGAGGCCACAAAACAATGAGCAGTTCTTC
CASSARPQNNEQFF
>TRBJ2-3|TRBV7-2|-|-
TGTGCCAGCAGCTTTAAGAGAGGGTACGGAGCAGATACGCAGTATTTT
CASSFKRGYGADTQYF
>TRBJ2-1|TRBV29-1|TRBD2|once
TGCAGCGTTGAAGATCGGGGGGGGCTCAGCTCCTACAATGAGCAGTTCTTC
CSVEDRGGLSSYNEQFF
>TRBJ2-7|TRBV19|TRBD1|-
TGTGCCAGTAGGGACAGGGGTTCCTACGAGCAGTACTTC
CASRDRGSYEQYF
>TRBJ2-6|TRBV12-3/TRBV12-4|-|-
TGTGCCACTATCTCTGGGGCCAACGTCCTGACTTTC
CATISGANVLTF
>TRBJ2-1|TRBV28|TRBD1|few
TGTGCCAGCAGTTTTTCGGGACAGGGCTTCTATGAGCAGTTCTTC
CASSFSGQGFYEQFF
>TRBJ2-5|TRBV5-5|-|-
TGTGCCAGCAGCCCCGGTGTTGAGACCCAGTACTTC
CASSPGVETQYF
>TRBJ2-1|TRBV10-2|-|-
TGCGCCAGCAGACCGGGACTTAGCTCCTACAATGAGCAGTTCTTC
CASRPGLSSYNEQFF
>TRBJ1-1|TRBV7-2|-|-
TGTGCCAACAGCACCCAGGGAGGCACTGAAGCTTTCTTT
CANSTQGGTEAFF
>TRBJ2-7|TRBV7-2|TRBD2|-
TGTGCCAGCAGACGAATCGGGGAGGGTCACTACGAGCAGTACTTC
CASRRIGEGHYEQYF
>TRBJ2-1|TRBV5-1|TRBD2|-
TGCGCCAGCAGCATGACTAGCGGGGGCGACAATGAGCAGTTCTTC
CASSMTSGGDNEQFF
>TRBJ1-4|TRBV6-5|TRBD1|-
TGTGCCAGCTGTACAGGGGGCGAGAATGAAAAACTGTTTTTT
CASCTGGENEKLFF
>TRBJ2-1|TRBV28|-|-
TGTGCCAGCAGTTTACTAAGTACTCGTTACAATGAGCAGTTCTTC
CASSLLSTRYNEQFF
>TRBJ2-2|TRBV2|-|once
TGTGCCAGCAGTGGCGCGACTCTTGCCGGGGAGCTGTTTTTT
CASSGATLAGELFF
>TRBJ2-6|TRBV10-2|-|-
TGCGCCAGCAGGGACACGGACTCTGGGGCCAACGTCCTGACTTTC
CASRDTDSGANVLTF
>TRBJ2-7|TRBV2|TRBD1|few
TGTGCCAGCAGTGACCTGGGACAGGAGGACGAGCAGTACTTC
CASSDLGQEDEQYF
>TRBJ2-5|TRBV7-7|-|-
TGTGCTAGCAGCTCATCAGGGGCCGGGGAGACCCAGTACTTC
CASSSSGAGETQYF
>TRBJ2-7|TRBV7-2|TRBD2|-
TGTGCCAGCAGCTTAGGGACTAGCGGATCCTACGAGCAGTACTTC
CASSLGTSGSYEQYF
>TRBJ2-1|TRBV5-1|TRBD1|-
TGCGCCAGCAGCTTAAGACAGGGTAGCTCCTACAATGAGCAGTTCTTC
CASSLRQGSSYNEQFF
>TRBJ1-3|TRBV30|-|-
TGTGCCTGGAGTGTAGAGGAGTACTCTGGAAACACCATATATTTT
CAWSVEEYSGNTIYF
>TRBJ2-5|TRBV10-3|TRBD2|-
TGTGCCATCAAGGATAGCGGGGAAGAGACCCAGTACTTC
CAIKDSGEETQYF
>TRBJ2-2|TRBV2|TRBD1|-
TGTGCCAGCAGTGAAAGACAGGGTAACACCGGGGAGCTGTTTTTT
CASSERQGNTGELFF
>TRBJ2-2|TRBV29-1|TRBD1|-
TGCAGCGTTGAATGGACAGGGGACAACACCGGGGAGCTGTTTTTT
CSVEWTGDNTGELFF